The 21 T cell receptor beta chains below were found in one sample sequenced in a study of ipilimumab plus nivolumab after autologous stem cell transplantation. Sequenced by immunoSEQ multiplex PCR; TCRdb stores in-frame clones only, minus some. The sample carries about 83,000 clones, 65% to 85% recorded once. The sequencing here drew on PBMCs, taken in a trial of ipilimumab plus nivolumab as post-transplant consolidation. Receptor source: a male donor with diffuse large B-cell lymphoma.

The CDR3 DNA reads as TGTGCCAGCAGCTCCTCGGGACAGGGCCTATCCTACGAGCAGTACTTC. This translates into CASSSSGQGLSYEQYF. V is TRBV5-5 and J is TRBJ2-7, with 9 bases identical to TRBD1. Trimming took 3 bases from V and 1 from J; bases not matched to a gene: 8. Germline CDR1 and CDR2: SGHKS and YYEKEE (reference sequence). This CDR3 is 16 amino acids long.

The chain links TRBV16 to TRBJ2-7, with D perhaps TRBD1 (6 bases). Trimming removed 4 bases at V and 12 bases at J, with 19 bases between. The CDR3 length is 13 residues. Germline V gene sequence: CDR1 KGHSY, CDR2 FQNENV. This chain's CDR3 is CASSPRAGDKLYF. The CDR3 coding sequence is TGTGCCAGCAGCCCCCGGGCAGGGGATAAGCTGTACTTC.

The J gene is TRBJ1-3, the V gene TRBV7-6; D may be TRBD1 (5 bases). From germline, CDR1 is SGHVS and CDR2 FNYEAQ. Trimming cost V 4 bases and J 3 bases, with 19 bases left between them. The CDR3 sequence is 17 residues long. The CDR3 sequence: CASSSLPDQGSGNTIYF. The CDR3 nucleotides are TGTGCCAGCAGCTCGCTACCTGATCAGGGCAGTGGAAACACCATATATTTT.

The count of this clone is one. The chain carries TRBV5-1 and TRBJ1-2; 7 nucleotides line up with TRBD1. CDR3 length equals 15 residues. The V and J ends lost 2 bases and 4 bases, in that order; junction bases with no gene match: 8. Germline lookup yields CDR1 SGHRS and CDR2 YFSETQ. The CDR3 protein is CASSLERGQLYGYTF. CDR3 DNA sequence: TGCGCCAGCAGCTTAGAAAGGGGACAGCTCTATGGCTACACCTTC.

This clone was recorded a few times. The genes are TRBV7-6 and TRBJ1-6; the match to TRBD1 covers 7 bases. CDR3 length equals 14 residues. The trim removed 6 bases at V and 7 bases at J, leaving 6 bases unmatched. Per germline, CDR1 SGHVS and CDR2 FNYEAQ. CDR3 amino acids: CASRDDRANSPLHF. CDR3 coding DNA: TGTGCCAGCAGGGACGACAGGGCCAATTCACCCCTCCACTTT.

The sample holds a few counts of this clone. The chain has TRBV14 and TRBJ1-1; D remains unclear. CDR1 SGHDN and CDR2 FVKESK come from the germline V gene. The CDR3 has 12 residues. The V and J ends lost 3 bases and 7 bases respectively, with 9 bases between them. CDR3 DNA: TGTGCCAGCAGCCACTGGGATCGTGAAGCTTTCTTT. It encodes CASSHWDREAFF.

The chain joins TRBV7-3 to TRBJ2-2; D ambiguous. V was shortened by 5 bases and J by 6 bases, with 13 bases between the two germline ends. The V gene's germline CDR1 is SGHTA and CDR2 FQGTGA. The CDR3 totals 14 residues. The CDR3 DNA reads as TGTGCCAGCAGCCTCCAGAACGGAGCCGGGGAGCTGTTTTTT. Protein product: CASSLQNGAGELFF. Drawing the rest from reference TRBV7-3 and TRBJ2-2, the complete variable domain is GAGVSQTPSNKVTEKGKYVELRCDPISGHTALYWYRQSLGQGPEFLIYFQGTGAADDSGLPNDRFFAVRPEGSVSTLKIQRTERGDSAVYLCASSLQNGAGELFFGEGSRLTVL.

CDR3 region: CASSYSGASSDEQYF. The CDR3 bases are TGTGCCAGCAGTTATAGCGGGGCCTCTAGCGACGAGCAGTACTTC. The J gene is TRBJ2-7, the V gene TRBV6-5; 8 nucleotides line up with TRBD2. V gave up 3 bases and J gave up 5 bases; unmatched junction bases: 9. From germline, CDR1 is MNHEY and CDR2 SVGAGI. The CDR3 length is 15 residues.

This clone appeared a single time. The rearrangement links TRBV10-3 to TRBJ2-1, with TRBD2 matching 9 bases. This CDR3 spans 16 amino acids. Germline V lookup: CDR1 ENHRY, CDR2 SYGVKD. J gave up 2 bases and V 0 bases, and 2 bases lay outside the gene matches. The CDR3 spells CAISESAGGAYNEQFF. The CDR3 region has the DNA TGTGCCATCAGTGAGTCCGCGGGGGGGGCCTACAATGAGCAGTTCTTC.

This clone has more than one count but fewer than ten. V usage is TRBV6-5 and J usage is TRBJ1-1; D is perhaps TRBD1 (6 bases). The CDR3 has 13 residues. The germline CDR1 and CDR2 sequences are MNHEY and SVGAGI. Trimming took 3 bases from V and 5 from J, leaving 10 bases between them. CDR3 sequence reads: CASSYGRGTEAFF. The CDR3 DNA sequence: TGTGCCAGCAGTTATGGCAGGGGAACTGAAGCTTTCTTT.

The chain joins TRBV18 to TRBJ2-7; 7 bases are shared with TRBD1. V trimming: 2 bases; J trimming: 0 bases; junction bases outside the gene matches: 1. This CDR3 has 14 residues. The germline CDR1 and CDR2 sequences are KGHSH and LQKENI. CDR3 residues: CASSPGTVSYEQYF. The CDR3 bases are TGTGCCAGCTCACCAGGGACAGTCTCCTACGAGCAGTACTTC.

There are a few counts of this clone. The V and J genes are TRBV20-1 and TRBJ2-7; D is unresolved. The CDR3 spans 11 residues. Looked up from germline, CDR1 is DFQATT and CDR2 is SNEGSKA (reference sequence). Between the trimmed V and J ends, which lost 0 bases and 6 bases, there was a span of 6 bases. The CDR3 region has the DNA TGCAGTGCTAGAGATCGGGCCGAGCAGTACTTC. This translates into CSARDRAEQYF.

CDR3 DNA: TGTGCCAGCACCCGGGATAGGACAGATACGCAGTATTTT. Encoded protein: CASTRDRTDTQYF. The chain recombines TRBV5-6 with TRBJ2-3; D is possibly TRBD2 (5 bases). Germline V lookup: CDR1 SGHDT, CDR2 YYEEEE. Trimming removed 6 bases at V and 3 bases at J, with 11 bases between. This CDR3 spans 13 amino acids.

This chain uses TRBV2 with TRBJ1-4, with D unresolved. Looked up from germline, CDR1 is SNHLY and CDR2 is FYNNEI. V was pared by 4 bases and J by 4 bases, with 7 bases between. The CDR3 consists of 13 residues. This chain's CDR3 is CASSGPVNEKLFF. In DNA, the CDR3 is TGTGCCAGCAGTGGACCTGTTAATGAAAAACTGTTTTTT.

The chain joins TRBV9 to TRBJ2-7; maybe TRBD2 (5 bases). The germline CDR1 and CDR2 sequences are SGDLS and YYNGEE. The V and J ends lost 0 bases and 4 bases respectively, with 8 bases between them. The CDR3 sequence is 13 residues long. This CDR3 reads CASSVGEGYEQYF. In DNA form, the CDR3 reads TGTGCCAGCAGCGTAGGTGAGGGTTACGAGCAGTACTTC.

As for this clone: This same CDR3 is encoded by further DNA sequences in the sample. The chain couples TRBV6-5 to TRBJ1-2; D is perhaps TRBD1 (6 bases). Germline CDR1 and CDR2: MNHEY and SVGAGI. V shed 5 bases and J shed 2 bases, with 9 bases lying between them. The CDR3 length is 13 residues. The CDR3 is CASSPTGNYGYTF. CDR3 bases: TGTGCCAGCAGTCCTACAGGGAACTATGGCTACACCTTC.

This clone appeared once. This rearrangement joins TRBV15 to TRBJ2-7; the D is unclear. V lost 3 bases and J 3 bases, leaving 9 bases between the germline ends. CDR1 is LNHNV and CDR2 is YYDKDF in the germline V gene (reference sequence). There are 13 residues in the CDR3. The CDR3 spells CATSRGTHYEQYF. Written as DNA, the CDR3 is TGTGCCACCAGCAGGGGCACCCACTACGAGCAGTACTTC.

The gene calls are TRBV4-2 and TRBJ1-5; D is unclear. The CDR3 extends over 16 amino acids. V shed 0 bases and J shed 4 bases, with 13 bases lying between them. In germline, CDR1 is LGHNA, CDR2 YNFKEQ. In DNA form, the CDR3 reads TGTGCCAGCAGCCAAGATCCGAGTTCGGGGAATCAGCCCCAGCATTTT. It codes for CASSQDPSSGNQPQHF.

The J gene is TRBJ1-5, the V gene TRBV19; D gene unclear. V lost 4 bases and J 4 bases, leaving 17 bases between the germline ends. CDR1 LNHDA and CDR2 SQIVND come from the germline V gene (reference sequence). The CDR3 loop spans 16 amino acids. The CDR3 sequence: CASSTRTSAANQPQHF. The CDR3 bases are TGTGCCAGTAGTACCCGAACCTCTGCGGCTAATCAGCCCCAGCATTTT.

This chain joins TRBV5-1 and TRBJ2-5; tentative D call: TRBD1 (6 bases). The CDR3 is 14 amino acids. V lost 5 bases and J 2 bases, leaving 13 bases between the germline ends. From germline, CDR1 is SGHRS and CDR2 YFSETQ. This chain's CDR3 is CASSRLQGQETQYF. CDR3 in DNA: TGCGCCAGCAGTCGCCTACAGGGTCAAGAGACCCAGTACTTC.

The genes are TRBV2 and TRBJ2-2, with no clear D. Trimming removed 7 bases from V and 7 bases from J, with 13 bases in between. Germline lookup yields CDR1 SNHLY and CDR2 FYNNEI. The CDR3 is made up of 13 amino acids. CDR3 in amino acids: CASTAESRGELFF. The CDR3 coding sequence is TGTGCCAGCACGGCAGAGTCCCGCGGGGAGCTGTTTTTT.